This T cell receptor beta chain is drawn from a study of T cell repertoires in cytomegalovirus infection. In regard to this clonotype: The antigen remains undetermined.

From germline, CDR1 is MNHEY and CDR2 SVGAGI. This CDR3 is built from 15 residues. With 0 bases removed from V and 2 bases from J, the gap between germline ends came to 10 bases. One entry per CDR3 protein, called by TCRdb with MiXCR from the reads. The data show tens of thousands of distinct CDR3 sequences, about 37% seen once. This TCR came from a human donor in good health (CMV status not recorded). Some clones in this sample may be carry-over from other donors' samples. The chain combines TRBV6-5 with TRBJ1-1; TRBD1 is a possible D gene (5 bases). The material sequenced was CD8+ T cells from cultured PBMCs, taken from culture after CMV antigen stimulation. CDR3 region: CASSYSGTANTEAFF. The CDR3 region has the DNA TGTGCCAGCAGTTACTCGGGGACTGCCAACACTGAAGCTTTCTTT.